This T cell receptor (beta chain) was recovered during a study of blood T cell repertoires in COVID-19. Study background: Sites across the United States, Italy and Spain contributed samples from acute and convalescent COVID-19.

Recruitment covered 25 or so US areas and drew participants whose ages spanned 18 to 89 years. Authors' analysis steps: The assay estimated nucleated cells by amplifying reference gene primers. Measured with immunoSEQ multiplex PCR; TCRdb has only the in-frame clones, and not every one. The D gene and trimming were derived from the DNA, and the V and J assignments and clone size from that table. This sample has fewer than 400,000 clones, with roughly 90% found just once. V lost 4 bases to trimming and J lost 2 bases; unmatched junction nucleotides: 8. This CDR3 is 17 amino acids long. Germline CDR1 is SGHNT and CDR2 is YYREEE (reference sequence).

Sequencing was performed on PBMCs or T cells enriched from blood (not recorded which). The chain carries TRBV5-4 and TRBJ1-3; 11 bases are a match to TRBD1. The origin of this receptor is a man aged 55 to 70 who had recovered from COVID-19. For the CDR3, the DNA is TGTGCCAGCAGCGATAGGGACAGGGGGTATGCTGGAAACACCATATATTTT. As protein: CASSDRDRGYAGNTIYF.